One and the same sample provided the 2 T cell receptor beta chains below, sequenced in a study of patients and donors after allogeneic stem cell transplantation. Each CDR3 protein is one row after TCRdb ran MiXCR on the RT-PCR reads. The profile shows 28,000 or so distinct CDR3 sequences, over 6.5% of them singletons. Sequencing was carried out using blood, either unsorted or a sorted T cell fraction (not recorded which). These receptors came from a human donor who was either an allogeneic HSCT recipient or a stem cell or donor lymphocyte infusion donor (not recorded which). It is not recorded whose cells these are; they may come from a transplant donor.

This clonotype showed up many times. J is TRBJ1-3 and V is TRBV6-6; 8 bases align to TRBD1. Trimming cost V 5 bases and J 2 bases; bases outside gene matches: 5. Per germline, CDR1 MNHNY and CDR2 SVGAGI (reference sequence). The CDR3 is 15 amino acids. The CDR3 DNA follows: TGTGCCAGCAGTCAACAGGGGGTTGCTGGAAACACCATATATTTT. Its protein product is CASSQQGVAGNTIYF.

This clonotype came up many times. The rearrangement uses TRBV6-5 and TRBJ1-3; maybe TRBD1 (5 bases). This CDR3 has 17 residues. The V gene's germline CDR1 is MNHEY and CDR2 SVGAGI. The ends were cut back, 2 bases at V and 0 bases at J, with 14 bases in the middle. CDR3 sequence (DNA): TGTGCCAGCAGTTACCACCCCCAACAGGCCTCTGGAAACACCATATATTTT. Translated: CASSYHPQQASGNTIYF.